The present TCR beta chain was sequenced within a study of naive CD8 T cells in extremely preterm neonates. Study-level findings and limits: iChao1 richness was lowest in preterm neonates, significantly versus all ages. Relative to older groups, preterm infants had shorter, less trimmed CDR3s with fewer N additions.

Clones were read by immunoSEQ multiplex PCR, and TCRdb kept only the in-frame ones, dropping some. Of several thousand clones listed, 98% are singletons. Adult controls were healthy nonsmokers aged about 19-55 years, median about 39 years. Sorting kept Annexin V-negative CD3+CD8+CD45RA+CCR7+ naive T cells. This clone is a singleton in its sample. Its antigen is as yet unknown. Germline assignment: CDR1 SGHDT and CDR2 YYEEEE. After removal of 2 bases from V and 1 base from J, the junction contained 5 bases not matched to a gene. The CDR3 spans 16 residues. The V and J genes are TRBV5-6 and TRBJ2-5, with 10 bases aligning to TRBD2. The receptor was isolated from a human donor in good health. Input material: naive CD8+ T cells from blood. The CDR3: CASSFPLAGAQETQYF. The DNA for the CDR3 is TGTGCCAGCAGCTTCCCCCTAGCGGGGGCCCAAGAGACCCAGTACTTC.